Below are 5 T cell receptor beta chains sequenced from a single sample in a study of CXCR3-negative and CXCR3-positive naive CD8 T cells. These TCRs' antigens remain unknown. TRB cDNA libraries were made by UMI-labeled 5' RACE. TCRdb re-called the 5' RACE reads; one entry per CDR3 protein, DNA not given. Found here are around 63,000 distinct CDR3 sequences; the top ten clones hold 4.8%. Notes on the study in general: For CXCR3-positive naive cells, TRB CDR3s were more hydrophobic than those of CXCR3-negative naive cells.

What was sequenced was naive CXCR3+ CD8+ T cells from blood. As for subset: CD45RO-CCR7+CD27+CD95- naive CD8+ T cells expressing CXCR3 (TNR3+). These receptors all come from a human donor in good health. Some clones in this sample may be carry-over from other donors' samples.

J is TRBJ2-2 and V is TRBV4-3. This CDR3 region has 15 residues. In germline, CDR1 is LGHNA, CDR2 YSLEER. The CDR3 reads CASSQGLSNTGELFF.

CDR3 sequence: CASSLRSEETQYF. The chain recombines TRBV7-2 with TRBJ2-5. This CDR3 has 13 amino acids. Per the germline V gene, CDR1 is SGHTA and CDR2 is FQGNSA. Variable domain in full (rest from reference TRBV7-2 and TRBJ2-5): GAGVSQSPSNKVTEKGKDVELRCDPISGHTALYWYRQSLGQGLEFLIYFQGNSAPDKSGLPSDRFSAERTGGSVSTLTIQRTQQEDSAVYLCASSLRSEETQYFGPGTRLLVL.

V gene TRBV18 combines with J gene TRBJ2-7; the TCRdb D gene call, TRBD1, has no DNA to confirm it. Germline lookup yields CDR1 KGHSH and CDR2 LQKENI. CDR3 length equals 15 residues. CDR3 loop: CASSPPIGTGIEQYF.

The J gene is TRBJ2-1, the V gene TRBV9; TCRdb indicates TRBD1, and absent DNA this call remains unverified. CDR1 and CDR2 from the germline V gene are SGDLS and YYNGEE. This CDR3 region has 15 residues. CDR3: CASSTDRGHGYEQFF.

The V and J genes are TRBV3-1 and TRBJ2-7. The CDR3 covers 15 residues. From germline, CDR1 is LGHDT and CDR2 YNNKEL (reference sequence). CDR3 protein: CASSQGLFRSYEQYF.